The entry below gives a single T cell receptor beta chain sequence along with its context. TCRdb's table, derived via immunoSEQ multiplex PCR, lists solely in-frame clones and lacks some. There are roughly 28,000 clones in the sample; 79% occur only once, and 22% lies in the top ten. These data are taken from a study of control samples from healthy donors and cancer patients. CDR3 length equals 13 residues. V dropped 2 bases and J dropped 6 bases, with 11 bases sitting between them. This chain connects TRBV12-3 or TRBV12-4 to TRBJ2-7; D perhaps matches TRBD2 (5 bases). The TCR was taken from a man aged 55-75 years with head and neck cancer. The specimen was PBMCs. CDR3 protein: CASSLPGGGEQYF. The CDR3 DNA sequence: TGTGCCAGCAGTTTACCCGGCGGAGGCGAGCAGTACTTC.